This T cell receptor (beta chain) was captured in a study of CD8 T cells in Susac syndrome. TCR beta from blood CD8+ and CD4+ T cells was sequenced. Control patients had untreated stable or active relapsing-remitting multiple sclerosis by revised McDonald criteria. Concerning this clonotype: Its antigen is currently unknown.

In germline, CDR1 is MNHEY, CDR2 SMNVEV (reference sequence). Unmatched junction bases numbered 7, after V lost 5 bases and J lost 3 bases. The CDR3 is 14 residues long. Study observations and caveats: The study's TCR sequencing and HLA analysis covered a relatively small number of individuals, and the study acknowledged this.

The RNA input was roughly 0.45 to 1 ug, and it was reverse transcribed with random hexamers. TCRdb used MiXCR to reprocess the immunoSEQ multiplex PCR reads, holding one entry per CDR3 protein. The repertoire holds some 450,000 distinct CDR3 sequences, with approximately 85% as singletons. This TCR was recovered from a human donor with multiple sclerosis. The rearrangement joins TRBV27 to TRBJ2-7; TRBD1 matches at 7 bases. Sequencing was done on a sample of CD8+ T cells from PBMCs. DNA of the CDR3: TGTGCCAGCAGTCGGACAGGCTCAATCTACGAGCAGTACTTC. This translates into CASSRTGSIYEQYF.